Below, one TCR beta chain is given with its context. It has no known antigen specificity. The record has no base qualities; no much larger clone is one base away. This sample is part of a study of cytomegalovirus exposure and HLA in healthy donors (dated 2017 in TCRdb). For the study in its entirety: According to an earlier analysis of a few hundred of the donors, roughly 180 million T cells yielded 90 million to 140 million unique TCR beta sequences and approximately 300 Gb of sequence data. Around 300 gigabases of sequencing data and approximately 84 million unique TCR sequences were included in an early release covering 500 to 750 HLA-typed donors. Of the 300 to 450 genotyped donors, 81% were placed in the genetic ancestry cluster associated with self-reported Caucasian donors. The aim of the study was to test whether cataloging public T cell receptors could identify signatures of past pathogen exposure. The T cell repertoires of roughly 660 subjects were profiled by immunosequencing and related to cytomegalovirus serostatus. A separate validation cohort of roughly 120 different subjects was used in addition to the roughly 670-subject first cohort. High-throughput TCR immunosequencing, statistical association of individual TCRs with disease status, and machine learning were combined to predict cytomegalovirus infection status. In a later analysis, previously published TCR beta repertoires from several hundred donors were re-analyzed and high-resolution HLA genotyping was added so that TCR occurrence patterns could be studied. In the later analysis, no new phenotypic data were used to find candidate immune exposures; instead, reliance was placed on TCR beta sequences and their occurrence across donors. An earlier analysis of more than 450 of the donors used high-throughput TCR beta sequencing to judge whether each TCR beta V gene segment behaved as functional or pseudogenic. Donor age, sex, ethnicity and CMV serostatus were collected together with the repertoire data. A later genetic analysis took genome-wide SNP genotypes for about 55% of the 666 donors and used that subset as a discovery cohort. Every repertoire in the discovery cohort had been generated on one and the same sequencing platform. HLA typing covered class I and class II loci at four-digit resolution. Typing coverage differed by locus: A, B, C, DRB1 and DQB1 were typed in roughly 620-630 donors, DQA1 in 522, DPA1 in 600 to 610, and DPB1 in roughly 450. Roughly five DR-DQ haplotypes were handled as single units for association and clustering, since linkage in the cohort was strong. Among about 400 genotyped donors of the cohort, an average of around 250,000 unique TCR beta nucleotide sequences was sequenced per donor, of which about 20% were non-productive. Summary of the overall study and its limitations: In this cohort, only TCR beta chains were sequenced, and detectable features were limited by the absence of alpha or paired-chain data. For the cohort, immune exposure information was limited to CMV serostatus. When HLA alleles, especially DR and DQ, strongly co-occurred, attributing TCR associations to individual alleles was difficult. A later analysis found that TCR association rates varied across HLA loci, with DRB1 alleles showing the most associated TCRs and HLA-C alleles the fewest. In a later genetic analysis, a missense DCLRE1C variant was associated with V-gene and J-gene trimming of TCR beta chains, and the association was replicated in an independent cohort. In a later analysis, HLA-associated TCR beta chains showed more clonal expansion and lower generation probabilities than non-associated chains that were equally common. Most CMV-associated TCR beta chains appeared to be HLA-restricted in a later analysis, and the HLA associations seemed to be driven largely by CMV exposure. A few of the identified cytomegalovirus-associated TCR beta chains were confirmed in vitro to be specific for cytomegalovirus antigens. The authors suggested that the approach could potentially be generalized to other disease states and immunological phenotypes. In a later genetic analysis, fewer N-insertions in productive TCRs were reported among donors in an Asian-associated ancestry cluster than the 666-donor mean. Roughly uniform sequencing depth across donors was assumed in presence/absence analyses, although this assumption may not hold. An earlier analysis of around 500 of the donors showed that most TCR beta V segments appeared in productive rearrangements either about 87% or about 30% of the time, which broadly matched IMGT annotations. Across donors, most TCR sequences were observed very rarely, whereas some public TCRs were present in many individuals. Specific HLA alleles were associated with some 15,000 TCR beta sequences at a false discovery rate of 0.05 in a later analysis. In a later analysis, several top co-occurrence clusters were reported to appear linked to parvovirus B19, influenza, CMV and Epstein-Barr virus. The earlier analysis of fewer than 750 of the donors excluded some 16 rarely observed V segments, including chromosome 9 orphons, because counts were too low. A further reported finding was that TCR beta sequences accurately predicted the HLA-A and HLA-B alleles for most subjects in the first cohort. Because HLA typing was unavailable for some donors at each locus, only the typed subset was used in association tests. In the study, about 150 TCR beta chains were listed as associated with cytomegalovirus. Linkage disequilibrium might explain the correlated functional status among segregating V segments, but an unknown experimental factor could not be excluded. A group of highly shared sequence variants was considered likely to be a technical artifact of the sequencing pipeline. Cytomegalovirus status was reported to be diagnosed by the classifier with high specificity and sensitivity in both the original and validation cohorts. Some IMGT-functional V segments, including TRBV6-2 and TRBV6-3, could not be distinguished by the 87-base-pair reads and were therefore excluded.

The cohort consisted of more than 650 healthy bone marrow donors. At the time of sampling, every cohort member was nominally healthy, though immune exposures that went unrecorded were likely present. The donor tested CMV seropositive, placing the donor among the 310 or so seropositive members of the cohort. Each donor provided a peripheral blood sample, and peripheral blood mononuclear cells were used for TCR beta sequencing. The Qiagen DNeasy Blood Extraction Kit was used to extract genomic DNA from the blood cell samples. The library was built by means of the immunoSEQ multiplex PCR assay. A mixture of 60 forward primers for TCR Vbeta segments and 13 reverse primers for TCR Jbeta segments was used in the multiplex PCR. The CDR3 region of rearranged TCR beta genes was amplified from genomic DNA by a multiplex PCR assay. On the Illumina HiSeq System, the amplified TCR beta libraries were sequenced as 87-base-pair reads. On the study's bioinformatics: In a later analysis, 77 million or so unique TCR beta chains were counted across the roughly 700 repertoires, and roughly 11 million of these chains were shared by at least two donors. A nearest-neighbor algorithm error-corrected the raw reads and collapsed the reads into unique sequences, merging closely related sequences to remove PCR and sequencing errors. CDR3 sequences were aligned to IMGT reference sequences to assign V, D and J gene segments. For a sequence to be retained, a match of at least six nucleotides was required to both a V gene segment and a J gene segment. A rearrangement was called productive if the CDR3 had no stop codons and remained in frame with V and J, and every other rearrangement was called non-productive. Following IMGT convention, CDR3 was defined as the stretch from the second conserved V-encoded cysteine to the conserved J-encoded phenylalanine. Sequences without an unambiguous match to a single V gene segment were excluded from the earlier analysis of approximately 600 of the donors. In an earlier analysis of approximately 560 of the donors, a V segment was called functional when productive rearrangements were above 56.7%, and segregating when the standard deviation between donors exceeded 5%. A statistical classification framework was built to diagnose cytomegalovirus status from the catalog of TCR beta chain sequences. A later analysis assigned V and J genes by comparing TCR nucleotide sequences with IMGT/GENE-DB human TR gene sequences. The TCRdist pipeline was used in a later analysis to assign CDR3 sequences and most-parsimonious VDJ recombination scenarios. In a later analysis, each TCR beta chain was defined by its CDR3 amino acid sequence together with its V-gene family, and reads without a unique V-gene family were excluded. As a way to deal with suspected cross-contamination and a sequencing artifact, a later analysis dropped 592 nucleotide sequences that were highly shared and had low generation probability. In a later analysis, a clonal expansion index was calculated for each public chain from normalized within-repertoire ranks of inferred template counts. In a later analysis, generation probabilities were computed using a VDJ recombination model fitted to out-of-frame rearrangements, and the results were checked against IGoR. In a later analysis, hypergeometric tests were used to score TCR-TCR, TCR-HLA and TCR-CMV co-occurrence, with a repertoire-size bias correction applied to TCR pairs. To estimate false discovery rates, a later analysis permuted the HLA or CMV assignments 20 times. A later analysis grouped co-occurring TCRs with DBSCAN, adding TCRdist sequence similarity when clustering within HLA-allele-positive subsets. Repertoires with fewer than 30,000 or more than 120,000 public chains, plus five repertoires with anomalous nucleotide sharing, were excluded from co-occurrence clustering. TCRdb took over this immuneACCESS table, retaining in-frame rearrangements with V and J assigned. Such tables are incomplete; in checked studies, under half of the missing clones stem from an unresolved V gene, and the remainder is unexplained. That table is the source of V, J and clone size, and D and trimming were worked out from the DNA. The sample table lists about 210,000 clones, about 85% of them with a count of one. In total, the top ten clones hold 0.39% of the sample.

CDR1 and CDR2 were assigned from the germline V gene (reference sequence) as MNHNY and SVGAGI. Trimming takes 5 bases from V and 5 bases from J, and the germline ends sit 13 bases apart. There are 14 amino acids in the CDR3, from cysteine to phenylalanine inclusive. Only the CDR3 part of the read is kept: 42 bases, read in frame from the first base. This clonotype was obtained from a male donor in good health and CMV-seropositive. Recombination connected TRBV6-6 to TRBJ1-5; a tentative D match to TRBD1 spans 6 bases. Sequencing input: PBMCs. The DNA sequence reads TGTGCCAGCAGTACAAACAGGGAGCATCAGCCCCAGCATTTT. It translates to CASSTNREHQPQHF.